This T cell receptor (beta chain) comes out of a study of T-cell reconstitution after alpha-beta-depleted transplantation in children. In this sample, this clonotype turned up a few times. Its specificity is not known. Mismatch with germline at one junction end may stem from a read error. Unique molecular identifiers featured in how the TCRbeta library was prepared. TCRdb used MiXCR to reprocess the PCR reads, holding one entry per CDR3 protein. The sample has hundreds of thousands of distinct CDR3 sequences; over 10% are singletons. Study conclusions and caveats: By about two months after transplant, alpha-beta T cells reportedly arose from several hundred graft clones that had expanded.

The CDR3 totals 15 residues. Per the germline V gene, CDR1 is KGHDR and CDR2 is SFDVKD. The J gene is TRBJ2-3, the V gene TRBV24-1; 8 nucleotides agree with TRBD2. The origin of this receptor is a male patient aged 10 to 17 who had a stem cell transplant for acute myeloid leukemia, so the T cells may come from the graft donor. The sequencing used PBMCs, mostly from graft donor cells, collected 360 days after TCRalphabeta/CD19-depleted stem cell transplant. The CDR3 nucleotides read TGTGCCACCAGTGATTCCGGGACTAGGAGCGGTCCTAGGGATTTT. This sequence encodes CATSDSGTRSGPRDF.